The 4 T cell receptor beta chains reported below all come from one sample, sequenced in a study of T cell responses to AZD1222 COVID-19 vaccine. Only in-frame clones appear in the TCRdb table, and some are missing; sequencing was by immunoSEQ multiplex PCR. The table shows some 90,000 clones, with about 89% occurring only once. Sequenced here: peripheral blood, sampled 28 days after the second AZD1222 dose. The receptor source for this set is an adult who received the AZD1222 COVID-19 vaccine.

This rearrangement joins TRBV12-5 to TRBJ2-1, with 8 bases fitting TRBD1. Trimming removed 1 base from V and 4 bases from J; junction bases left unmatched: 3. The CDR3 sequence is 15 residues long. CDR1 is LGHNT, CDR2 FRNRAP, per germline. DNA for the CDR3: TGTGCTAGTGGTTTGGGACAGGGGAGTTACAATGAGCAGTTCTTC. Its protein is CASGLGQGSYNEQFF.

V gene TRBV10-2 combines with J gene TRBJ2-1; D call uncertain. Per the germline V gene, CDR1 is WSHSY and CDR2 is SAAADI. This CDR3 spans 14 amino acids. The V and J ends lost 0 bases and 2 bases respectively, with 5 bases between them. The CDR3: CASSESVPYNEQFF. CDR3 bases: TGCGCCAGCAGTGAGTCTGTGCCCTACAATGAGCAGTTCTTC.

The genes are TRBV11-2 and TRBJ1-2, with D perhaps matching TRBD1 (5 bases). Looked up from germline, CDR1 is SGHAT and CDR2 is FQNNGV. CDR3 length: 15 residues. V was cut by 0 bases and J by 5 bases, with 13 bases left in between. Here the CDR3 DNA reads TGTGCCAGCAGCTTAGAGGGGGGACTCCATTATGGCTACACCTTC. Translation gives CASSLEGGLHYGYTF.

The V call is TRBV3-1 (or the pseudogene TRBV3-2), the J call TRBJ2-3; 11 positions match TRBD2. Germline CDR1 is LGHDT and CDR2 is YNNKEL (reference sequence). The CDR3 has 15 residues. The V and J ends lost 4 bases and 4 bases, in that order; junction bases with no gene match: 4. The CDR3 loop reads CASSPIAGGPDTQYF. The CDR3 DNA is TGTGCCAGCAGCCCTATAGCGGGGGGGCCAGATACGCAGTATTTT.